The rows below give T cell receptor beta chains drawn from one sample of a study of T cells in Graves' hyperthyroidism and ophthalmopathy. TCRdb recomputed calls from the multiplex PCR reads with MiXCR, one row per CDR3 protein. The sample comprises about 500,000 distinct CDR3 sequences, 16% of which are singletons, and 18% rests with the top ten. Sample: blood. The receptors stem from a woman aged 18 to 35 with Graves' hyperthyroidism. The CDR3 runs from the conserved cysteine through the conserved F or W. The D gene is left open where the match is weak. Clone size is not always given. Where it is, it says once, few, many or a class for expanded clones.

clone_size,j_call,d_call,v_call,cdr3_nt,cdr3_aa
many,TRBJ1-2,.,TRBV20-1,TGCAGTGCTCCAGCCGGGTCCGGTGATTCCGGCTACACCTTC,CSAPAGSGDSGYTF
many,TRBJ2-7,TRBD2,TRBV20-1,TGCAGTGTCAAAGGGATTAGCGGGACGTCGAACGAGCAGTACTTC,CSVKGISGTSNEQYF
.,TRBJ2-1,.,TRBV29-1,TGCAGCGTTGATCTCCTAGCGCATAGTCCGAATGAGCAGTTCTTC,CSVDLLAHSPNEQFF
.,TRBJ1-5,.,TRBV20-1,TGCAGTGCTAGAGATTGGACCGGGTCAAATCAGCCCCAGCATTTT,CSARDWTGSNQPQHF
many,TRBJ1-4,.,TRBV2,TGTGCCAGCAGTGCAACTAATGAAAAACTGTTTTTT,CASSATNEKLFF
once,TRBJ2-2,.,TRBV10-1,TGCGCCAGCAGTGCCAGGGACACCGGGGAGCTGTTTTTT,CASSARDTGELFF
few,TRBJ2-7,TRBD2,TRBV4-1,TGCGCCAGCAGCCAAGTTTTAGCGGGGATGCGAAGCTCCTACGAGCAGTACTTC,CASSQVLAGMRSSYEQYF
many,TRBJ2-7,TRBD2,TRBV28,TGTGCCAGCAGTTTAGTCGGGGGAGGGTACCATTACGAGCAGTACTTC,CASSLVGGGYHYEQYF
.,TRBJ2-5,.,TRBV7-2,TGTGCCAGCAGCTTAGCCACCGAGACCCAGTACTTC,CASSLATETQYF
few,TRBJ1-2,.,TRBV6-1,TGTGCCAGCAGGCACCGGGACGTCTATGGCTACACCTTC,CASRHRDVYGYTF
many,TRBJ2-4,.,TRBV6-2/TRBV6-3,TGTGCCAGCAGTTTAAGAGGGGTGTTGGCCAAAAACATTCAGTACTTC,CASSLRGVLAKNIQYF
many,TRBJ2-3,TRBD2,TRBV5-8,TGTGCCAGCAGCCTCGAGGGACTAGCGGGGGGAATAGGTTGGAATACGCAGTATTTT,CASSLEGLAGGIGWNTQYF
few,TRBJ1-2,TRBD1,TRBV19,TGTGCCAGTAACTGGGGACAGTCTTACTATGGCTACACCTTC,CASNWGQSYYGYTF
many,TRBJ2-2,.,TRBV28,TGTGCCAGCAGTTCTGGGTGGTACACCGGGGAGCTGTTTTTT,CASSSGWYTGELFF
many,TRBJ2-4,.,TRBV2,TGTGCCAGCAGTGAAGCTGGGACGCAAGCCAAAAACATTCAGTACTTC,CASSEAGTQAKNIQYF
few,TRBJ2-5,.,TRBV4-2,TGTGCCAGCAGCCAAGCGGGAGACCAAGAGACCCAGTACTTC,CASSQAGDQETQYF
.,TRBJ2-5,TRBD2,TRBV6-1,TGTGCCAGCAAGGGTGGGCTAGCGGGGGGGCTGAGTGCCGAGACCCAGTACTTC,CASKGGLAGGLSAETQYF
few,TRBJ1-2,.,TRBV6-2/TRBV6-3,TGTGCCAGCAGTGTCCGGGACGGAGACTATGGCTACACCTTC,CASSVRDGDYGYTF
.,TRBJ2-5,.,TRBV12-3/TRBV12-4,TGTGCCAGCAGTCTTTCAGGAGAACCCTACCAAGAGACCCAGTACTTC,CASSLSGEPYQETQYF
.,TRBJ2-1,.,TRBV19,TGTGCCAGTAGTATAGTGGGGCTTAGCGTGTCCAATGAGCAGTTCTTC,CASSIVGLSVSNEQFF
few,TRBJ2-1,TRBD2,TRBV29-1,TGCAGCGTTGAAGATCTGGCGGGAGGGGTGTGGAATGAGCAGTTCTTC,CSVEDLAGGVWNEQFF
.,TRBJ1-5,.,TRBV19,TGTGCCAGTAGTAATCCCGGGGGGGTCGGCAATCAGCCCCAGCATTTT,CASSNPGGVGNQPQHF
.,TRBJ2-2,.,TRBV6-1,TGTGCCAGCAGTGAAGCGAGTTTAGGGTCACCCACCGGGGAGCTGTTTTTT,CASSEASLGSPTGELFF
few,TRBJ2-7,.,TRBV7-6,TGTGCCAGCAGCTTGAGGAACACAGTTTACGAGCAGTACTTC,CASSLRNTVYEQYF
many,TRBJ1-2,.,TRBV5-1,TGCGCCAGCAGCTTGGTGGCAGGGGATGGCTACACCTTC,CASSLVAGDGYTF
many,TRBJ2-7,.,TRBV15,TGTGCCACCAGCAGAGTTGCGGCCTCCTACGAGCAGTACTTC,CATSRVAASYEQYF
many,TRBJ2-1,.,TRBV28,TGTGCCAGCGCGTCCGGGGACCTGTCCAATGAGCAGTTCTTC,CASASGDLSNEQFF
many,TRBJ1-1,TRBD1,TRBV24-1,TGTGCCACCAGTACGACAGGGGGCACTGAAGCTTTCTTT,CATSTTGGTEAFF
.,TRBJ2-2,.,TRBV12-3/TRBV12-4,TGTGCCAGCAGTGGGATAAGCAACACCGGGGAGCTGTTTTTT,CASSGISNTGELFF
once,TRBJ2-4,.,TRBV11-3,TGTGCCAGCAGCTCCTCGTACCGGAGGATAGCCAAAAACATTCAGTACTTC,CASSSSYRRIAKNIQYF
few,TRBJ2-1,TRBD2,TRBV27,TGTGCCAGCAACCGGTGGGTGACTAGCGGGTCTCTCGGCAATGAGCAGTTCTTC,CASNRWVTSGSLGNEQFF
.,TRBJ2-7,TRBD1,TRBV25-1,TGTGCCAGCAGTGACTCGACAGGGGAACCCTTTAAGCAGTACTTC,CASSDSTGEPFKQYF
few,TRBJ2-1,.,TRBV7-8,TGTGCCAGCACCCCCGCATCCAATGAGCAGTTCTTC,CASTPASNEQFF
many,TRBJ2-5,.,TRBV29-1,TGCAGCGTTGACCTGGGACCAGCGACCCAGTACTTC,CSVDLGPATQYF
many,TRBJ2-1,TRBD2,TRBV7-2,TGTGCCAGCAGCTTAGGCCTAGCGGGTAACAATGAGCAGTTCTTC,CASSLGLAGNNEQFF
few,TRBJ2-1,TRBD1,TRBV24-1,TGTGCCACCAGTGATTTAGTCCCGACAGGGAGCTCCTACAATGAGCAGTTCTTC,CATSDLVPTGSSYNEQFF
many,TRBJ2-5,.,TRBV5-1,TGCGCCAGCAGCTTGGAAGGACCCAGGAGAGGTAGAGAGACCCAGTACTTC,CASSLEGPRRGRETQYF
.,TRBJ2-5,TRBD2,TRBV7-2,TGTGCCAGCAGCCGCCGGGCTAGCGGGAGTCAAGAGACCCAGTACTTC,CASSRRASGSQETQYF
many,TRBJ2-1,TRBD2,TRBV20-1,TGCAGTGCTAGAGATGTGGGGGTAGCGGGGGGCAATGAGCAGTTCTTC,CSARDVGVAGGNEQFF
few,TRBJ2-7,.,TRBV11-2,TGTGCCAGCAGCCCTTCCTCATCGTTCTACGAGCAGTACTTC,CASSPSSSFYEQYF
many,TRBJ2-7,TRBD1,TRBV7-9,TGTGCCAGCAGCCACCCGGGACAGGGGTTATACGAGCAGTACTTC,CASSHPGQGLYEQYF
many,TRBJ1-5,.,TRBV6-2/TRBV6-3,TGTGCCAGCAGTTACATCCGCGGTCCCCAGCATTTT,CASSYIRGPQHF
many,TRBJ2-3,.,TRBV10-3,TGTGCCATCAGTGAGTCTATGGGAGCAGATACGCAGTATTTT,CAISESMGADTQYF
few,TRBJ1-5,.,TRBV19,TGTGCCAGTAGTAAGTTAGAGGGGTCTCAGCCCCAGCATTTT,CASSKLEGSQPQHF
.,TRBJ2-3,.,TRBV29-1,TGCAGCGTTCTAGGGCCGACAGATACGCAGTATTTT,CSVLGPTDTQYF
many,TRBJ1-5,TRBD1,TRBV28,TGTGCCAGCAGTTACCAGGACAGGGGGCGGTGGTGGAGCAATCAGCCCCAGCATTTT,CASSYQDRGRWWSNQPQHF
many,TRBJ1-3,TRBD1,TRBV12-3/TRBV12-4,TGTGCCAGCAGTTTATGGACAGGGGGCGCAACGGGAAACACCATATATTTT,CASSLWTGGATGNTIYF
few,TRBJ1-2,TRBD1,TRBV4-3,TGCGCCAGCAGCCTTGAAGGGGGCGCAGGCTATGGCTACACCTTC,CASSLEGGAGYGYTF
.,TRBJ1-4,.,TRBV4-1,TGCGCCAGCAGCCAAGAGAGGACAGAGTTTGAAAAACTGTTTTTT,CASSQERTEFEKLFF
few,TRBJ2-3,.,TRBV7-9,TGTGCCAGCAGCCCGGGGGTAAACACAGATACGCAGTATTTT,CASSPGVNTDTQYF
.,TRBJ1-2,.,TRBV4-1,TGCGCCAGCAGCAAGGCAGGGGCGCAGGGCTATGGCTACACCTTC,CASSKAGAQGYGYTF
many,TRBJ2-5,.,TRBV12-5,TGTGCTAGTGGTTTGGGAACGGAAGCTCAAGAGACCCAGTACTTC,CASGLGTEAQETQYF
few,TRBJ1-1,TRBD1,TRBV20-1,TGCAGTGCTAGAGATCTGGACAGGGGAGAAACTGAAGCTTTCTTT,CSARDLDRGETEAFF